The text below deals with one TCR beta chain. Its antigen remains undetermined. The record has no base qualities; no much larger clone is one base away. The method behind the library was the immunoSEQ multiplex PCR assay. TCRdb retrieved this table from immuneACCESS and kept in-frame rearrangements only. Not all clones are present; in checked studies, unresolved V genes account for under half, and no reason is known for the remainder. The sample yields nearly 70,000 clones; 80% to 95% were counted once. Together, the top ten hold approximately 4.8% of the sample. This sample was included in a study of technical replicates of blood from a few donors (dated by TCRdb to the late 2010s). V is reduced by 1 base and J by 9 bases, leaving a spacing of 8 bases between them. According to the germline V gene, CDR1 reads SGHAT and CDR2 reads FQNNGV. The CDR3 holds 12 amino acids from the cysteine to the phenylalanine. Just the 36-base CDR3 DNA is kept, in frame starting at base 1.

Material: PBMCs. The TCR was taken from a human donor in good health. Some clones in this sample may be carry-over from other donors' samples. Recombination joined TRBV11-2 with TRBJ2-3, and possibly TRBD2, on 6 matching bases. The DNA is TGTGCCAGCAGCTTAGGCGGGAACACGCAGTATTTT. Its protein reads: CASSLGGNTQYF. Here the CDR3 is joined to the reference TRBV11-2 and TRBJ2-3 genes, and the full variable domain is: EAGVAQSPRYKIIEKRQSVAFWCNPISGHATLYWYQQILGQGPKLLIQFQNNGVVDDSQLPKDRFSAERLKGVDSTLKIQPAKLEDSAVYLCASSLGGNTQYFGPGTRLTVL.